Each of the 5 T cell receptor beta chains below was sequenced from the same sample in a study. TCRdb re-called the RT-PCR reads through MiXCR, storing one row per CDR3 protein. The sample yields about 700,000 distinct CDR3 sequences, around 14% seen once. The sample taken for sequencing was memory CD4+ T cells from blood. Receptors were obtained from a female donor in good health, serving as a healthy control.

In regard to this clonotype: Relative to the germline gene, one junction end is altered; a read error may explain this. The rearrangement joins TRBV19 to TRBJ1-1; 7 bases are a match to TRBD1. Germline V gives CDR1 LNHDA, CDR2 SQIVND (reference sequence). The CDR3 consists of 14 residues. The CDR3 bases are TGTGCCAGTAGTATTGGGACAGTGAACACTGAAGCTTCCTTT. Translation: CASSIGTVNTEASF.

This clonotype was counted only a few times. V gene TRBV4-3 combines with J gene TRBJ2-7, with D perhaps matching TRBD1 or TRBD2 (5 bases each). CDR1 and CDR2 from the germline V gene are LGHNA and YSLEER. The CDR3 is 13 amino acids. The V end was cut by 4 bases, the J end by 11 bases, with 18 bases between. The CDR3, as DNA: TGCGCCAGCAGCCCACCAACTAGGAAGACAGAGTACTTC. Translated, it gives CASSPPTRKTEYF.

Comment on this clonotype: A much larger clone differs from this one at a single base, so this may be a read error. The genes are TRBV29-1 and TRBJ1-2; TRBD1 is a possible D gene (5 bases). Trimming took 4 bases from V and 9 from J, leaving 15 bases between them. The CDR3 length is 12 residues. Germline CDR1 SQVTM, CDR2 ANQGSEA. The CDR3 is CSVVSAGYCYTF. The CDR3 DNA reads as TGCAGCGTTGTCTCGGCAGGGTATTGCTACACCTTC.

This clonotype occurred a few times. The chain couples TRBV9 to TRBJ1-5, with D possibly matching TRBD1 (5 bases). This CDR3 contains 15 residues. Looked up from germline, CDR1 is SGDLS and CDR2 is YYNGEE. Trimming removed 0 bases at V and 4 bases at J, with 11 bases between. CDR3 DNA: TGTGCCAGCAGCGTAGGGGACGGGAGGAATCAGCCCCAGCATTTT. It encodes CASSVGDGRNQPQHF.

This clonotype was observed a handful of times. The V gene is TRBV6-2 or TRBV6-3, the J gene TRBJ1-6; 8 bases match TRBD1. V lost 6 bases, J lost 12 bases, and 10 bases stayed unmatched. The germline CDR1 and CDR2 sequences are MNHEY and SVGEGT. The CDR3 has 14 amino acids. The CDR3 nucleotides read TGTGCCAGCAGGTTCGGACAGGGTTTAGAACCCCTCCACTTT. Protein sequence: CASRFGQGLEPLHF.